The TCR beta chain described here comes from a study of high-grade serous ovarian cancer treatment subgroups. Looking at the study overall: Each sample yielded on average approximately 7,500 unique TCR beta rearrangements from 13,000 or so reads.

The V and J ends lost 0 bases and 2 bases respectively, with 7 bases between them. This CDR3 has 14 residues. CDR1 is MNHEY, CDR2 SMNVEV, per germline (reference sequence). Tumor samples were obtained before definitive surgery or chemotherapy. With respect to this clone: The target antigen is unknown.

The assay was immunoSEQ multiplex PCR, and TCRdb's table has in-frame clones only and misses some. This table has 30,000 or so clones, about 81% appearing once. The study's findings and limits: Different patients shared almost no repertoire; same-patient tumors shared about 0.1 to 0.79. Without spatial data, bulk sequencing limits insight into HGSC tumor diversity.

This TCR came from a human donor with high-grade serous ovarian cancer. The sequenced sample was tumor tissue. The chain combines TRBV27 with TRBJ1-1; D uncertain. CDR3 in DNA: TGTGCCAGCAGTTTATCGGGCAGTAACACTGAAGCTTTCTTT. Its translation is CASSLSGSNTEAFF.